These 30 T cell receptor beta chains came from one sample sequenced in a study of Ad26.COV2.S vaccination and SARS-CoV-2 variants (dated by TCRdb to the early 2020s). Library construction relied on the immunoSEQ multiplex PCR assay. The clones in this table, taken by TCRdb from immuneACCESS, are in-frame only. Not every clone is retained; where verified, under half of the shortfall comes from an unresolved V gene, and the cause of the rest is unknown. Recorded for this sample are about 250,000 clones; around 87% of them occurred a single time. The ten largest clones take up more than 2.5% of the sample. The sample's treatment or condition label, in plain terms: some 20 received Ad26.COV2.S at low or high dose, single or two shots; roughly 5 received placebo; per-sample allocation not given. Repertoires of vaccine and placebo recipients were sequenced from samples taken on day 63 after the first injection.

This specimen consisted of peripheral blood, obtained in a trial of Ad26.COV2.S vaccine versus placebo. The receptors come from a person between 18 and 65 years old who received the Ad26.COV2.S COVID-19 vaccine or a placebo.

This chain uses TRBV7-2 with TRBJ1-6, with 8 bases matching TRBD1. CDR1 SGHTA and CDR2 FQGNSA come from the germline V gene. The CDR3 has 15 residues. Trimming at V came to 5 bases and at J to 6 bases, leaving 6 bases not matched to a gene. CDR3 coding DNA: TGTGCCAGCAGCATCCTACAGGGGGGTAATTCACCCCTCCACTTT. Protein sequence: CASSILQGGNSPLHF.

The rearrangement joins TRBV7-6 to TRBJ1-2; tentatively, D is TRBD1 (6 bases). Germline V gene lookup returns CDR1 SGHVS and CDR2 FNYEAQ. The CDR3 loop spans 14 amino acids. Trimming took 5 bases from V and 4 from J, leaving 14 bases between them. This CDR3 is CASSPQGNPYGYTF. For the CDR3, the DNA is TGTGCCAGCAGCCCACAGGGAAATCCCTATGGCTACACCTTC.

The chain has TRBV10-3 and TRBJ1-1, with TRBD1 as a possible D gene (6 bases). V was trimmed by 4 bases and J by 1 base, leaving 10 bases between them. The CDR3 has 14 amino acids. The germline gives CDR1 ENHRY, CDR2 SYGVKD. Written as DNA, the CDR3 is TGTGCCATCAGTGCCACAGGGAGGAACACTGAAGCTTTCTTT. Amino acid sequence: CAISATGRNTEAFF.

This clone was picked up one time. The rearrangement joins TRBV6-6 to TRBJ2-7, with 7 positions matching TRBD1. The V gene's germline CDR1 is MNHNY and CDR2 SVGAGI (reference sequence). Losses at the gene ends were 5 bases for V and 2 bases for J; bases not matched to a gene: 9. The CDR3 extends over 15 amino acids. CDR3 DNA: TGTGCCAGCAGTGGACAGGTTCCCACTACCTACGAGCAGTACTTC. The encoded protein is CASSGQVPTTYEQYF.

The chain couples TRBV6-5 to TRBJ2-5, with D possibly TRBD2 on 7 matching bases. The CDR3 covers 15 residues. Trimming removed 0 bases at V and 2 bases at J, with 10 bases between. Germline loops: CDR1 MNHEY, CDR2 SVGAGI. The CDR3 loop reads CASSYSGGLQETQYF. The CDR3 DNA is TGTGCCAGCAGTTACTCCGGGGGGCTACAAGAGACCCAGTACTTC.

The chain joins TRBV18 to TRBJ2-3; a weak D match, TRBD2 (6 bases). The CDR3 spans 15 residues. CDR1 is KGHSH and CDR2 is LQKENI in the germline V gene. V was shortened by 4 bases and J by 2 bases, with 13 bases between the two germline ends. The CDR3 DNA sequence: TGTGCCAGCTCACGGAAGACTAGAGCCACAGATACGCAGTATTTT. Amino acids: CASSRKTRATDTQYF.

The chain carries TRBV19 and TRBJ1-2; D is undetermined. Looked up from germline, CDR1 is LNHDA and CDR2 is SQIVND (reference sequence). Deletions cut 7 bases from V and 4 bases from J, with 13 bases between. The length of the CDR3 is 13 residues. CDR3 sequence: CASNGQELYGYTF. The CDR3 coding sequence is TGTGCCAGTAACGGGCAAGAACTCTATGGCTACACCTTC.

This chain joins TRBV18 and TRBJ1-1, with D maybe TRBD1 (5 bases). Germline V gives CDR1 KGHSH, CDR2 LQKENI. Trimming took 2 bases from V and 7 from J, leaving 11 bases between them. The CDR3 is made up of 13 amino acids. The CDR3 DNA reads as TGTGCCAGCTCACCAAGACAGCCAGTTGAAGCTTTCTTT. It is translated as CASSPRQPVEAFF.

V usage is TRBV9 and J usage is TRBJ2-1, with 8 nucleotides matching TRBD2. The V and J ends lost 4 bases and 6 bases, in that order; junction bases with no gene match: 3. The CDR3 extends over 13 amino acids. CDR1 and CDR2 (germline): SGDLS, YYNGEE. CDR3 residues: CASSMSGSNEQFF. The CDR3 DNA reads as TGTGCCAGCAGCATGAGCGGGAGCAATGAGCAGTTCTTC.

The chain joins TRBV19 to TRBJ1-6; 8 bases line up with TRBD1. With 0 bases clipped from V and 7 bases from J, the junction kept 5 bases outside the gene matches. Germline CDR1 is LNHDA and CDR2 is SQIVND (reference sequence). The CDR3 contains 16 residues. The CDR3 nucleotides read TGTGCCAGTAGTATAGAGGGGACAGGACTAAATTCACCCCTCCACTTT. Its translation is CASSIEGTGLNSPLHF.

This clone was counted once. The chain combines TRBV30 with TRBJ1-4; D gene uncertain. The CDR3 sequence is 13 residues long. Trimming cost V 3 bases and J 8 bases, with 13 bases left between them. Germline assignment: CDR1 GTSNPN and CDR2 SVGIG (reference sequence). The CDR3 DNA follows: TGTGCCTGGAGCGAAAGGGTCGGCGAAAAACTGTTTTTT. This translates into CAWSERVGEKLFF. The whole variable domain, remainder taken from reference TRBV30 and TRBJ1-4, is SQTIHQWPATLVQPVGSPLSLECTVEGTSNPNLYWYRQAAGRGLQLLFYSVGIGQISSEVPQNLSASRPQDRQFILSSKKLLLSDSGFYLCAWSERVGEKLFFGSGTQLSVL.

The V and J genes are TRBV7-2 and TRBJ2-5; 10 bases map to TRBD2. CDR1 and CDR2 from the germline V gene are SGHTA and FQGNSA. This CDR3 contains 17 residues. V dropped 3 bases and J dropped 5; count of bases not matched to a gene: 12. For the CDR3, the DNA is TGTGCCAGCAGCTTTACTAGCGGGATCCGTCCCCTCGAGACCCAGTACTTC. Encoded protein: CASSFTSGIRPLETQYF.

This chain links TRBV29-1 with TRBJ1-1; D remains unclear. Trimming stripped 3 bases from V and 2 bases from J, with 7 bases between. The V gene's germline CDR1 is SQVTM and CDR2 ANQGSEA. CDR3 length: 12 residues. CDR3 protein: CSVDIFNTEAFF. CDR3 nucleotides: TGCAGCGTTGATATCTTTAACACTGAAGCTTTCTTT.

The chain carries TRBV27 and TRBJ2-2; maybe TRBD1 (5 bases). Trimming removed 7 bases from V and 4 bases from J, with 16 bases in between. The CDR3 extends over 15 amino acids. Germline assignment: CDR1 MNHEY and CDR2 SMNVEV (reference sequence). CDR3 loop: CASTPVRGITGELFF. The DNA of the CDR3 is TGTGCCAGCACCCCGGTTAGGGGAATCACCGGGGAGCTGTTTTTT.

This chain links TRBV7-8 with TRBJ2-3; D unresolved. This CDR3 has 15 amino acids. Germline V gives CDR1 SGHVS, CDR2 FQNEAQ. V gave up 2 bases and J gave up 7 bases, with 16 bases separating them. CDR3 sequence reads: CASSLYSFIHHTQYF. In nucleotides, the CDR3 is TGTGCCAGCAGCTTATATAGCTTTATTCACCATACGCAGTATTTT. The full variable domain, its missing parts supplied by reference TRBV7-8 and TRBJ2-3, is GAGVSQSPRYKVAKRGQDVALRCDPISGHVSLFWYQQALGQGPEFLTYFQNEAQLDKSGLPSDRFFAERPEGSVSTLKIQRTQQEDSAVYLCASSLYSFIHHTQYFGPGTRLTVL.

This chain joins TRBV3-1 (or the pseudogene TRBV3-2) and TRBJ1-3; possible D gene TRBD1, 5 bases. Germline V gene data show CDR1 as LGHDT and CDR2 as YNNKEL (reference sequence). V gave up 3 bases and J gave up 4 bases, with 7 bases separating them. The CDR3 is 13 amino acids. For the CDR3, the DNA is TGTGCCAGCAGCCACCGGGGGGGAAACACCATATATTTT. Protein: CASSHRGGNTIYF.

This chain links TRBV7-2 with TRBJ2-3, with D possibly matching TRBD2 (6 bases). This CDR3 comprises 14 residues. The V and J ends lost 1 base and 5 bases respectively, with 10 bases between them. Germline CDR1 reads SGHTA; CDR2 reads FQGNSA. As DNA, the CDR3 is TGTGCCAGCAGCTTAGGACTAGAAATAGATACGCAGTATTTT. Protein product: CASSLGLEIDTQYF.

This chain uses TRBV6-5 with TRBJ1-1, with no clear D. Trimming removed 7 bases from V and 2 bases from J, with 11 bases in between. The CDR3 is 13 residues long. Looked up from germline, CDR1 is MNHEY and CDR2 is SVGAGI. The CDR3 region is CASITEYNTEAFF. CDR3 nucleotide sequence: TGTGCCAGCATTACAGAGTATAACACTGAAGCTTTCTTT.

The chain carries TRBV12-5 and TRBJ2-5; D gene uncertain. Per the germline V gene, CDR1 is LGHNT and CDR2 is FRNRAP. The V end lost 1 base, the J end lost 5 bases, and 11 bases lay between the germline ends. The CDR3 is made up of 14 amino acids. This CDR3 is CASGLGGRRETQYF. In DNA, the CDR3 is TGTGCTAGTGGTTTGGGAGGAAGAAGGGAGACCCAGTACTTC.

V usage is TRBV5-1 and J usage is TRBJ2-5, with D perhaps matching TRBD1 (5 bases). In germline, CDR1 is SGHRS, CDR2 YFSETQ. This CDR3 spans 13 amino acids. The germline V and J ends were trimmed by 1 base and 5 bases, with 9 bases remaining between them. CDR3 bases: TGCGCCAGCAGCTTGTCAGGGCCGGAGACCCAGTACTTC. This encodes CASSLSGPETQYF.

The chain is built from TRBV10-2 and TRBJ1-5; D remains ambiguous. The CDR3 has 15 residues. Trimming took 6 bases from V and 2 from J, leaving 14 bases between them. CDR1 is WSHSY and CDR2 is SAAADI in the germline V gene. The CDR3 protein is CASRASGNGNQPQHF. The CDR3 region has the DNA TGCGCCAGCAGAGCTAGCGGGAATGGCAATCAGCCCCAGCATTTT.

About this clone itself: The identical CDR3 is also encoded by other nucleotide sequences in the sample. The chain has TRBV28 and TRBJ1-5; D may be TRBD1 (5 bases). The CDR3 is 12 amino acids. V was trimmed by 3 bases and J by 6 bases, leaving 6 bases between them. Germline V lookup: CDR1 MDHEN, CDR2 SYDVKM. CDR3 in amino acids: CASSLQGQPQHF. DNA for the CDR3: TGTGCCAGCAGTTTGCAGGGTCAGCCCCAGCATTTT.

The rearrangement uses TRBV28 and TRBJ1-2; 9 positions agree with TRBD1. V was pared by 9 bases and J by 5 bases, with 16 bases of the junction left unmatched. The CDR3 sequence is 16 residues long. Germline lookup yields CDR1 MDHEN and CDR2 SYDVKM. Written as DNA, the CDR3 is TGTGCCAGTCGACGTCCGGGACAGGGATTTGGGTATGGCTACACCTTC. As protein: CASRRPGQGFGYGYTF.

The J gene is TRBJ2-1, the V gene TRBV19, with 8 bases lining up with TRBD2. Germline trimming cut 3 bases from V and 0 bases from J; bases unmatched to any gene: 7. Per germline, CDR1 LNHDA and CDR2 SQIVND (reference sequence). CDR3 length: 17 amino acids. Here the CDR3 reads CASSINSGTFSYNEQFF. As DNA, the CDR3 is TGTGCCAGTAGTATTAATAGCGGGACCTTCTCCTACAATGAGCAGTTCTTC.

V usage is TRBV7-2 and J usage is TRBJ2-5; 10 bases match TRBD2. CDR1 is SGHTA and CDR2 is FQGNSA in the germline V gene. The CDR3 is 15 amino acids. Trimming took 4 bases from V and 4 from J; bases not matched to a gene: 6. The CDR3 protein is CASSSGLAVAETQYF. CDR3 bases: TGTGCCAGCAGCTCAGGACTAGCGGTTGCAGAGACCCAGTACTTC.

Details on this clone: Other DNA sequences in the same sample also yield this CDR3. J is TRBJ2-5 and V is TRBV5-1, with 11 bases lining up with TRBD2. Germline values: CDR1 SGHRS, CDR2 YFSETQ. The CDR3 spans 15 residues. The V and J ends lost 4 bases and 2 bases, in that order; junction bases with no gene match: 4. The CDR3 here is CASSLGTSGQETQYF. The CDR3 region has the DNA TGCGCCAGCAGCCTCGGGACTAGCGGACAAGAGACCCAGTACTTC.

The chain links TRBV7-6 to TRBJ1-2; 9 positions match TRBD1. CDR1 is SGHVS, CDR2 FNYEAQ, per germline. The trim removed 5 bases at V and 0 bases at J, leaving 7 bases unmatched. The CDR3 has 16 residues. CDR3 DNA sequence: TGTGCCAGCAGCCCCCAGGGACAGGGCTCTAACTATGGCTACACCTTC. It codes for CASSPQGQGSNYGYTF.

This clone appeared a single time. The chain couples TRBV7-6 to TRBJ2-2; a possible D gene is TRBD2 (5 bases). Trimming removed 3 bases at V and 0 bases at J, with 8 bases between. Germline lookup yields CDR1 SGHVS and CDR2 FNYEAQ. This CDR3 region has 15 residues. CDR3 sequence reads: CASSFSGANTGELFF. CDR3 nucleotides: TGTGCCAGCAGCTTTTCCGGGGCGAACACCGGGGAGCTGTTTTTT.

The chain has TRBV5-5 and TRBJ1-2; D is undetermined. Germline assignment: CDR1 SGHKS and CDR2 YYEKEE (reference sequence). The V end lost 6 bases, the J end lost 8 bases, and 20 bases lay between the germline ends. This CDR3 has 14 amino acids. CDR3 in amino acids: CASTPLGKRGGYTF. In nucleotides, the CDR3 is TGTGCCAGCACCCCCCTGGGGAAGCGGGGAGGCTACACCTTC. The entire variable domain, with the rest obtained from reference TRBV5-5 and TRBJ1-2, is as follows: DAGVTQSPTHLIKTRGQQVTLRCSPISGHKSVSWYQQVLGQGPQFIFQYYEKEERGRGNFPDRFSARQFPNYSSELNVNALLLGDSALYLCASTPLGKRGGYTFGSGTRLTVV.

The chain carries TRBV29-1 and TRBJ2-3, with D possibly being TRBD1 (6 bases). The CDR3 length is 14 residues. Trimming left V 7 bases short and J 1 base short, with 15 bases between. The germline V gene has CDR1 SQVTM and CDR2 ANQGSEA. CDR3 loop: CSALRDTGTDTQYF. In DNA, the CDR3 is TGCAGCGCCCTCCGGGACACAGGCACAGATACGCAGTATTTT.